This T cell receptor beta chain was documented in a study of cytomegalovirus exposure and HLA in healthy donors. Study-wide context: Early released data had about 85 million unique TCRs, all coming from HLA-typed donors. Of the donors genotyped, approximately 410 in all, about 80% fell in the Caucasian-associated ancestry cluster.

CDR3 length: 16 residues. Germline loops: CDR1 SGHRS, CDR2 YFSETQ. J gave up 2 bases and V 0 bases, and 6 bases lay outside the gene matches. Regarding the study as a whole: A few CMV-associated chains were confirmed in vitro to be specific for CMV antigens.

This clone was seen only once. Its antigen is undetermined. A multiplex PCR was run with 60 Vbeta primers and 13 Jbeta primers. Original processing methods: Later work found around 85 million unique TCR beta chains, with 9 million to 13 million shared. Profiling relied on immunoSEQ multiplex PCR, and the TCRdb table lists in-frame clones only, not all of them. The V and J calls and clone size are taken from that table; D and trimming were inferred from the DNA. Of about 160,000 clones in the sample, approximately 82% were seen once. This rearrangement joins TRBV5-1 to TRBJ2-5, with 8 bases aligning to TRBD1. Sequencing input: PBMCs. This receptor was identified in a man aged 50-60 years in good health and CMV-seropositive. CDR3 protein: CASSLVSGGPQETQYF. The DNA for the CDR3 is TGCGCCAGCAGCTTGGTATCAGGGGGCCCACAAGAGACCCAGTACTTC. Variable domain in full (rest from reference TRBV5-1 and TRBJ2-5): KAGVTQTPRYLIKTRGQQVTLSCSPISGHRSVSWYQQTPGQGLQFLFEYFSETQRNKGNFPGRFSGRQFSNSRSEMNVSTLELGDSALYLCASSLVSGGPQETQYFGPGTRLLVL.